The rows below give T cell receptor beta chains drawn from one sample of a study of T cell responses to AZD1222 COVID-19 vaccine. Using immunoSEQ multiplex PCR, the repertoire was profiled, and TCRdb retains in-frame clones only, with some absent. Of about 260,000 clones listed, more than 85% are singletons. This specimen was peripheral blood, taken on day 0 of AZD1222 vaccination. The receptors come from an adult in good health. Both conserved end residues are part of each CDR3. The D gene is left open where the match is weak. The size entry is marked missing in some rows and otherwise reads once, few, many or a size class.

>TRBJ2-7|12|.|.|TRBV5-1
CASSSTAYEQYF
TGCGCCAGCAGCTCCACAGCTTACGAGCAGTACTTC
>TRBJ1-3|15|TRBD1|.|TRBV28
CASRQGQASGNTIYF
TGTGCCAGCAGACAGGGACAGGCCTCTGGAAACACCATATATTTT
>TRBJ2-7|13|.|.|TRBV4-2
CASSQDLIYEQYF
TGTGCCAGCAGCCAAGACTTAATCTACGAGCAGTACTTC
>TRBJ2-7|14|.|.|TRBV28
CASSLTGGSYEQYF
TGTGCCAGCAGTTTAACAGGAGGATCCTACGAGCAGTACTTC
>TRBJ2-2|14|TRBD1|.|TRBV28
CATQDRSATGELFF
TGTGCCACTCAGGACAGGTCCGCCACCGGGGAGCTGTTTTTT
>TRBJ2-7|15|TRBD2|once|TRBV2
CASIGAPSGSYEQYF
TGTGCCAGCATAGGGGCCCCTAGCGGGAGCTACGAGCAGTACTTC
>TRBJ2-7|13|TRBD1|.|TRBV11-2
CATGTGASYEQYF
TGTGCCACCGGGACAGGGGCCTCCTACGAGCAGTACTTC
>TRBJ2-1|16|TRBD2|once|TRBV9
CASSLRAGAVHNEQFF
TGTGCCAGCAGCCTCAGAGCGGGAGCAGTCCACAATGAGCAGTTCTTC
>TRBJ2-1|11|.|.|TRBV9
CASSVWGPKFF
TGTGCCAGCAGCGTATGGGGACCCAAGTTCTTC
>TRBJ2-7|16|TRBD1|.|TRBV15
CATSRVARTGNYEQYF
TGTGCCACCAGCAGAGTGGCGAGGACAGGGAACTACGAGCAGTACTTC
>TRBJ1-6|15|.|.|TRBV6-1
CASSEAPSYNSPLHF
TGTGCCAGCAGTGAAGCGCCCTCTTATAATTCACCCCTCCACTTT
>TRBJ2-1|13|.|.|TRBV11-2
CASSLGRRIEQFF
TGTGCCAGCAGCTTAGGGCGACGGATTGAGCAGTTCTTC
>TRBJ1-2|13|.|.|TRBV11-2
CASSLVQVYGYTF
TGTGCCAGCAGCTTAGTACAGGTGTATGGCTACACCTTC
>TRBJ1-5|13|.|.|TRBV7-9
CASSRGDNQPQHF
TGTGCCAGCAGTAGGGGGGACAATCAGCCCCAGCATTTT
>TRBJ1-2|15|.|.|TRBV27
CASGSPLGTNYGYTF
TGTGCCAGCGGGTCTCCCCTTGGCACAAACTATGGCTACACCTTC
>TRBJ2-1|13|TRBD2|.|TRBV2
CASGLGSYNEQFF
TGTGCCAGCGGACTAGGCTCCTACAATGAGCAGTTCTTC
>TRBJ2-2|14|.|.|TRBV27
CASSLRRTPGELFF
TGTGCCAGCAGTTTACGGAGGACCCCCGGGGAGCTGTTTTTT
>TRBJ1-5|17|TRBD1|.|TRBV15
CATSRTGTGDSNQPQHF
TGTGCCACCAGCCGAACCGGGACAGGGGATAGCAATCAGCCCCAGCATTTT
>TRBJ2-3|14|.|.|TRBV5-1
CASSPSRGTDTQYF
TGCGCCAGCAGCCCGAGTCGGGGGACAGATACGCAGTATTTT
>TRBJ2-5|13|TRBD1|once|TRBV6-2/TRBV6-3
CASSSRGPETQYF
TGTGCCAGCAGTTCCAGGGGGCCGGAGACCCAGTACTTC
>TRBJ2-5|15|.|.|TRBV5-1
CASSFRGREIETQYF
TGCGCCAGCAGCTTCCGGGGGCGCGAAATTGAGACCCAGTACTTC
>TRBJ2-7|12|.|.|TRBV28
CASSLPEYEQYF
TGTGCCAGCAGTTTACCCGAATACGAGCAGTACTTC
>TRBJ1-3|15|TRBD1|.|TRBV6-5
CASSYSRTGRNTIYF
TGTGCCAGCAGTTACTCGAGGACAGGTCGAAACACCATATATTTT
>TRBJ2-1|13|TRBD1|once|TRBV6-5
CASRRTGNNEQFF
TGTGCCAGCCGAAGGACAGGTAACAATGAGCAGTTCTTC
>TRBJ1-4|17|.|.|TRBV19
CASSSERDAATNEKLFF
TGTGCCAGTAGTAGTGAGAGGGATGCGGCAACTAATGAAAAACTGTTTTTT
>TRBJ1-6|16|TRBD1|.|TRBV10-3
CAISDGDRGGNSPLHF
TGTGCCATCAGTGACGGGGACAGGGGGGGCAATTCACCCCTCCACTTT
>TRBJ1-6|20|TRBD1|.|TRBV3-1/TRBV3-2
CASSRDRGRKKRPYNSPLHF
TGTGCCAGCAGCCGAGACAGGGGCCGGAAAAAACGGCCCTATAATTCACCCCTCCACTTT
>TRBJ2-7|16|TRBD1|once|TRBV3-1/TRBV3-2
CASSPRSGTGSYEQYF
TGTGCCAGCAGCCCGCGGTCCGGGACAGGTTCCTACGAGCAGTACTTC
>TRBJ2-7|15|TRBD2|once|TRBV2
CASSATSGGPGEQYF
TGTGCCAGCAGTGCGACTAGCGGGGGACCAGGGGAGCAGTACTTC
>TRBJ2-7|15|.|.|TRBV27
CASSFRVESSYEQYF
TGTGCCAGCAGTTTCCGGGTCGAAAGCTCCTACGAGCAGTACTTC
>TRBJ1-1|13|.|.|TRBV6-5
CASGRGARTEAFF
TGTGCCAGCGGACGGGGGGCGCGGACTGAAGCTTTCTTT
>TRBJ1-2|16|.|.|TRBV4-1
CASSQDRAIRDYGYTF
TGCGCCAGCAGCCAAGATCGGGCCATACGGGACTATGGCTACACCTTC
>TRBJ1-5|14|.|.|TRBV5-1
CASSLAGLNQPQHF
TGCGCCAGCAGCTTGGCCGGCCTCAATCAGCCCCAGCATTTT
>TRBJ1-3|14|.|.|TRBV4-2
CASSQGRAGNTIYF
TGTGCCAGCAGCCAAGGCAGGGCTGGAAACACCATATATTTT
>TRBJ2-7|14|TRBD2|.|TRBV7-2
CASSGLAGGGEQYF
TGTGCCAGCAGCGGACTAGCGGGAGGGGGGGAGCAGTACTTC
>TRBJ2-1|14|.|.|TRBV9
CASSPGTLYNEQFF
TGTGCCAGCAGCCCCGGGACATTATACAATGAGCAGTTCTTC
>TRBJ2-7|11|.|.|TRBV9
CASSVRDEQYF
TGTGCCAGCAGCGTAAGGGACGAGCAGTACTTC
>TRBJ2-3|14|.|.|TRBV30
CAWSVWGNTDTQYF
TGTGCCTGGAGTGTATGGGGGAACACAGATACGCAGTATTTT
>TRBJ2-3|19|TRBD2|.|TRBV27
CASSFGRVGLAGETDTQYF
TGTGCCAGCAGTTTTGGGCGGGTGGGACTAGCGGGAGAAACAGATACGCAGTATTTT
>TRBJ1-2|12|.|.|TRBV12-3/TRBV12-4
CASSFGYADYTF
TGTGCCAGCAGTTTCGGCTATGCGGACTACACCTTC
>TRBJ1-1|16|TRBD1|.|TRBV7-9
CASSQVGGQGISEAFF
TGTGCCAGCAGCCAAGTTGGGGGACAGGGGATTTCTGAAGCTTTCTTT
>TRBJ2-2|14|.|.|TRBV10-3
CATGTSWGTGELFF
TGTGCCACCGGGACATCCTGGGGCACCGGGGAGCTGTTTTTT
>TRBJ2-1|13|TRBD2|few|TRBV6-5
CASSYGTSGLKFF
TGTGCCAGCAGTTACGGGACTAGCGGGTTGAAGTTCTTC
>TRBJ2-7|11|.|.|TRBV2
CASSLKYEQYF
TGTGCCAGCAGTTTAAAATACGAGCAGTACTTC
>TRBJ1-6|14|.|.|TRBV5-6
CASSLGGGNSPLHF
TGTGCCAGCAGCTTGGGAGGGGGGAATTCACCCCTCCACTTT
>TRBJ2-1|20|.|.|TRBV19
CASSILTGVISGSSYNEQFF
TGTGCCAGTAGTATCCTGACAGGGGTCATTAGCGGGAGTTCCTACAATGAGCAGTTCTTC
>TRBJ2-7|14|TRBD2|.|TRBV5-4
CASRSSGRSYEQYF
TGTGCCAGCAGATCTAGCGGGAGGAGCTACGAGCAGTACTTC
>TRBJ1-1|13|.|.|TRBV14
CASRQAPGTEAFF
TGTGCCAGCAGACAGGCGCCGGGCACTGAAGCTTTCTTT
>TRBJ1-4|14|.|once|TRBV28
CASNSWNLNEKLFF
TGTGCCAGCAACTCTTGGAATCTGAATGAAAAACTGTTTTTT
>TRBJ1-1|13|.|.|TRBV6-5
CASSPGGGGRAFF
TGTGCCAGCAGTCCTGGAGGAGGGGGGCGAGCTTTCTTT
>TRBJ2-7|15|TRBD2|.|TRBV19
CASSPSAGVSYEQYF
TGTGCCAGTAGTCCGTCAGCGGGAGTCTCCTACGAGCAGTACTTC